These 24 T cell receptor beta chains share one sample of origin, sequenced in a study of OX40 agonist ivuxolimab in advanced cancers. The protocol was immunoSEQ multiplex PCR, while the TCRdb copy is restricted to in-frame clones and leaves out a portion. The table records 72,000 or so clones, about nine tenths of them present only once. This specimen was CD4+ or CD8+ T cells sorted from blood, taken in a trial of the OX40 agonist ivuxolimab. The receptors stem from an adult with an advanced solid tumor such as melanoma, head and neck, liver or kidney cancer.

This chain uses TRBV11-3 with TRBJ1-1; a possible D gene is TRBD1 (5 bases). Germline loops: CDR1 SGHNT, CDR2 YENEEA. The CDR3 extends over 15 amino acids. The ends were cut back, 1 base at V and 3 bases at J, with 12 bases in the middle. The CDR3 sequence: CASSLAARGDTEAFF. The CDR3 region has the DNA TGTGCCAGCAGCTTAGCAGCAAGGGGTGACACTGAAGCTTTCTTT.

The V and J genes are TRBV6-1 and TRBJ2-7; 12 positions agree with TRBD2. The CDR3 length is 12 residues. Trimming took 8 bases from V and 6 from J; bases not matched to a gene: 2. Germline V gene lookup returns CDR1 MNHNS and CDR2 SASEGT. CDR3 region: CASSGLAGEQYF. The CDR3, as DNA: TGTGCCAGCTCGGGACTAGCGGGCGAGCAGTACTTC.

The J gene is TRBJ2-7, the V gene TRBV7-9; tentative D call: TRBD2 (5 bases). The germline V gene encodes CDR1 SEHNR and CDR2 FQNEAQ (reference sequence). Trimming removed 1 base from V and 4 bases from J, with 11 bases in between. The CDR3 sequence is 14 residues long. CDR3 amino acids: CASSLVYSGYEQYF. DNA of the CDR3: TGTGCCAGCAGCTTAGTCTATTCGGGGTACGAGCAGTACTTC.

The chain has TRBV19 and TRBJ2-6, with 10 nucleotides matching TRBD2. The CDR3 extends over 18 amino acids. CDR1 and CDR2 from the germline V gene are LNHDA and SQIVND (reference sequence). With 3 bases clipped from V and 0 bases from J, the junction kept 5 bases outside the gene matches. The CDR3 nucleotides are TGTGCCAGTAGTATGGGGACTAGCGTCTCCTCTGGGGCCAACGTCCTGACTTTC. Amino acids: CASSMGTSVSSGANVLTF.

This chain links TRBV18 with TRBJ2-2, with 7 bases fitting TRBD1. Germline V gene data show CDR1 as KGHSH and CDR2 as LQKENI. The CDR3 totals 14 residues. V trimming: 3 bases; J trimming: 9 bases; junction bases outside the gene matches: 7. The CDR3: CASSPQGENRELFF. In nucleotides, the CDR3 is TGTGCCAGCTCACCGCAGGGGGAGAACCGGGAGCTGTTTTTT.

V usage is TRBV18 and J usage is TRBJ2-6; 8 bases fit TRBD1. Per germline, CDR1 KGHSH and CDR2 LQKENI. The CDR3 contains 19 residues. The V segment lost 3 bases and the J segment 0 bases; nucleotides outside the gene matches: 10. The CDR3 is CASSPKQTGAFSGANVLTF. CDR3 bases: TGTGCCAGCTCACCGAAACAGACAGGGGCCTTCTCTGGGGCCAACGTCCTGACTTTC. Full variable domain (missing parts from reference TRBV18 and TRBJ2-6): NAGVMQNPRHLVRRRGQEARLRCSPMKGHSHVYWYRQLPEEGLKFMVYLQKENIIDESGMPKERFSAEFPKEGPSILRIQQVVRGDSAAYFCASSPKQTGAFSGANVLTFGAGSRLTVL.

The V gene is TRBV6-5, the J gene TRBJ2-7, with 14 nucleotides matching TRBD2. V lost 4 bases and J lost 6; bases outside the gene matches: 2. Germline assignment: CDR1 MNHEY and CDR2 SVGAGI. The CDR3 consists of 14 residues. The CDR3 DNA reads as TGTGCCAGCAGTTCGACTAGCGGGAGGGCCGAGCAGTACTTC. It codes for CASSSTSGRAEQYF.

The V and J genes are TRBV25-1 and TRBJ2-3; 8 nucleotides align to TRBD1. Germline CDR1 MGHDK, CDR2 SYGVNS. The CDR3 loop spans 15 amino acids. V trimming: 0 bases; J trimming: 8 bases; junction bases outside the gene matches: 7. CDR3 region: CASSEYGQGPGTQYF. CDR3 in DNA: TGTGCCAGCAGTGAATATGGACAGGGTCCAGGTACGCAGTATTTT.

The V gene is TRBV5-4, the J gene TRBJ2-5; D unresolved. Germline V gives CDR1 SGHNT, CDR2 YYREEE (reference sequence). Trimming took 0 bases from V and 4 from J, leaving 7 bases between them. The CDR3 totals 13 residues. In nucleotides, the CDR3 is TGTGCCAGCAGCTTGGATCAGTTAGAGACCCAGTACTTC. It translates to CASSLDQLETQYF.

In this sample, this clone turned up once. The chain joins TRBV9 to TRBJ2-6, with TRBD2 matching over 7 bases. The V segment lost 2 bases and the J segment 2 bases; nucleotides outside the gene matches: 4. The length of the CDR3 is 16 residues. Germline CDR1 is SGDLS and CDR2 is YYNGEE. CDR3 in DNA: TGTGCCAGCAGCGTCAGTGGGGGGGCTGGGGCCAACGTCCTGACTTTC. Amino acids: CASSVSGGAGANVLTF.

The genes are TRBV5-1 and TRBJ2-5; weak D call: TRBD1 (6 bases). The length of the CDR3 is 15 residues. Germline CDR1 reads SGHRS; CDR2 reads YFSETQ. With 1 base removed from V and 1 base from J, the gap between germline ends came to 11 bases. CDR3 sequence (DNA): TGCGCCAGCAGCTTGTTGGGGGCTCCCCAAGAGACCCAGTACTTC. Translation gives CASSLLGAPQETQYF.

CDR3 protein: CASSPTGFGETQYF. CDR3 DNA sequence: TGTGCCAGCAGCCCTACAGGGTTTGGCGAGACCCAGTACTTC. The J gene is TRBJ2-5, the V gene TRBV7-7; tentative D call: TRBD1 (6 bases). CDR1 and CDR2 (germline): SSHAT, FNYEAQ (reference sequence). This CDR3 region has 14 residues. The ends were cut back, 5 bases at V and 5 bases at J, with 15 bases in the middle.

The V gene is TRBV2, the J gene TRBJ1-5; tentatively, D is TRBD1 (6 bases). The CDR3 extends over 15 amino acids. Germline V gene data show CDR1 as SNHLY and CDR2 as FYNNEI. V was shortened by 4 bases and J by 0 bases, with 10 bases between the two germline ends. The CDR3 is CASSAGQSSNQPQHF. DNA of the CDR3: TGTGCCAGCAGTGCCGGACAGTCTAGCAATCAGCCCCAGCATTTT.

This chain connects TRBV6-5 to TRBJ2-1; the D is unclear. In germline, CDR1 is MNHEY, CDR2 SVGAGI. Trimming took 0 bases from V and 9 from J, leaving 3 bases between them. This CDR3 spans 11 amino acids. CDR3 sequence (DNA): TGTGCCAGCAGTTACTCTTTTGAGCAGTTCTTC. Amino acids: CASSYSFEQFF.

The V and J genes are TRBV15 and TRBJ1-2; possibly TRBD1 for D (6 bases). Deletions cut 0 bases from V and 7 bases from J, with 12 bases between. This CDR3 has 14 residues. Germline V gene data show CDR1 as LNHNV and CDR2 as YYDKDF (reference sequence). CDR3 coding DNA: TGTGCCACCAGCAGAGACCCCCTAGGGGGTGGCTACACCTTC. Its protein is CATSRDPLGGGYTF. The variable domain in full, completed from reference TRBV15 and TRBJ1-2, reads DAMVIQNPRYQVTQFGKPVTLSCSQTLNHNVMYWYQQKSSQAPKLLFHYYDKDFNNEADTPDNFQSRRPNTSFCFLDIRSPGLGDTAMYLCATSRDPLGGGYTFGSGTRLTVV.

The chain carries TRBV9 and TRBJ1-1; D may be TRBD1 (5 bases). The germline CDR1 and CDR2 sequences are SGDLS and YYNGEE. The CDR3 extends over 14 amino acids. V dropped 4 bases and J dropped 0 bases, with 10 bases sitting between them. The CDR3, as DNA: TGTGCCAGCAGCCCAGGGTATTTGAACACTGAAGCTTTCTTT. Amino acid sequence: CASSPGYLNTEAFF.

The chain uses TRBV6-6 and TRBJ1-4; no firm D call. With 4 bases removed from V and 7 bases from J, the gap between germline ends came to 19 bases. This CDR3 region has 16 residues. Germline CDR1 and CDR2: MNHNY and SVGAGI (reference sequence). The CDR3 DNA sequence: TGTGCCAGCAGTTCCCCGGAACGGAAGGTGTTTGAAAAACTGTTTTTT. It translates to CASSSPERKVFEKLFF.

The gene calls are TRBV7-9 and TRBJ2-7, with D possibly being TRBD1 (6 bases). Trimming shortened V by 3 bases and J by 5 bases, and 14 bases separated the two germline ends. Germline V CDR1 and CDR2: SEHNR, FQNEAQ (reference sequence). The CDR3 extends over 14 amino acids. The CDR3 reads CASSFGGAVHEQYF. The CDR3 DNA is TGTGCCAGCAGCTTTGGGGGCGCCGTCCACGAGCAGTACTTC. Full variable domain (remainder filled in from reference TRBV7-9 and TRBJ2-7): DTGVSQNPRHKITKRGQNVTFRCDPISEHNRLYWYRQTLGQGPEFLTYFQNEAQLEKSRLLSDRFSAERPKGSFSTLEIQRTEQGDSAMYLCASSFGGAVHEQYFGPGTRLTVT.

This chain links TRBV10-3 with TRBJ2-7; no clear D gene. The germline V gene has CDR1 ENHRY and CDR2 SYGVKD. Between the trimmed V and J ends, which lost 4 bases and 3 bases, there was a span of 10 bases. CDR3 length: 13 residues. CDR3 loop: CAISGGSNYEQYF. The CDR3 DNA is TGTGCCATCAGTGGTGGTAGCAACTACGAGCAGTACTTC.

The DNA for the CDR3 is TGCGCCAGCAGCCAATTGGTGGGTGAAAAACTGTTTTTT. It translates to CASSQLVGEKLFF. J is TRBJ1-4 and V is TRBV4-1, with D unresolved. Looked up from germline, CDR1 is MGHRA and CDR2 is YSYEKL. Trimming left V 2 bases short and J 7 bases short, with 8 bases between. CDR3 length: 13 amino acids.

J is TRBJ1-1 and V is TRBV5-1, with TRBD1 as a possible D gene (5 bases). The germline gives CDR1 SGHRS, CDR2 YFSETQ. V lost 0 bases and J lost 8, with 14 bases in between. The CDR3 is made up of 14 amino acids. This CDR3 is CASSLAGGGLEAFF. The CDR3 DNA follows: TGCGCCAGCAGCTTGGCCGGGGGTGGTCTCGAAGCTTTCTTT.

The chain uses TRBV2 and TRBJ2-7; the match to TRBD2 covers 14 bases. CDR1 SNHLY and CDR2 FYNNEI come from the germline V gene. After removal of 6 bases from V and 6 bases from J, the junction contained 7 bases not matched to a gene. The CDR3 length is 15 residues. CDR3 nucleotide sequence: TGTGCCAGCAGCGGGACTAGCGGGAGATCAGCCGAGCAGTACTTC. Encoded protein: CASSGTSGRSAEQYF.

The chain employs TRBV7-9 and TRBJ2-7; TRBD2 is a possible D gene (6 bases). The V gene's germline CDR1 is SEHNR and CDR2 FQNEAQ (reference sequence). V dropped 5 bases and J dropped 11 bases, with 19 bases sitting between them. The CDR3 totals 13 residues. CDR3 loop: CASSPNSGRREYF. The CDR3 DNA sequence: TGTGCCAGCAGCCCGAATTCCGGGAGAAGGGAGTACTTC.

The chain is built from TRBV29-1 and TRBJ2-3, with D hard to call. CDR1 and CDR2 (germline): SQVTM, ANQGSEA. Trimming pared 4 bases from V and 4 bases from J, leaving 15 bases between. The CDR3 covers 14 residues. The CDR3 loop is CSVVVLDQSDTQYF. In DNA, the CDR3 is TGCAGCGTTGTGGTGCTAGATCAGTCAGATACGCAGTATTTT.